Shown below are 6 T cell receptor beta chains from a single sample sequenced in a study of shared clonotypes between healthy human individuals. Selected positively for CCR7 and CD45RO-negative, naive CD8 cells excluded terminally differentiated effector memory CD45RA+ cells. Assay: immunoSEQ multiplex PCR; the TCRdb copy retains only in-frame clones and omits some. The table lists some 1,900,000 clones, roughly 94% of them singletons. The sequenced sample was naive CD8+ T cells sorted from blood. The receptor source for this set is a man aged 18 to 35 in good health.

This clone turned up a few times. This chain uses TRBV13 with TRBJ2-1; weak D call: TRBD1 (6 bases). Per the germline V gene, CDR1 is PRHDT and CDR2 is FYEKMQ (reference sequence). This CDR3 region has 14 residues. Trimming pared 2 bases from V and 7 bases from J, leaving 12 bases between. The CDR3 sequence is CASSLLGAGNEQFF. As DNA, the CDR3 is TGTGCCAGCAGCTTATTGGGGGCTGGGAATGAGCAGTTCTTC.

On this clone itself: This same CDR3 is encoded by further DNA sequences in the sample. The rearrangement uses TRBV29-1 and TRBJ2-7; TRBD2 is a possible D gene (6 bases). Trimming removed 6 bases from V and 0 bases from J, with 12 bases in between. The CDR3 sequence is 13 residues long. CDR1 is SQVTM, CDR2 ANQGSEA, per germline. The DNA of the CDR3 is TGCAGCGTGAATGGGGGGAGCTCCTACGAGCAGTACTTC. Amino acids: CSVNGGSSYEQYF.

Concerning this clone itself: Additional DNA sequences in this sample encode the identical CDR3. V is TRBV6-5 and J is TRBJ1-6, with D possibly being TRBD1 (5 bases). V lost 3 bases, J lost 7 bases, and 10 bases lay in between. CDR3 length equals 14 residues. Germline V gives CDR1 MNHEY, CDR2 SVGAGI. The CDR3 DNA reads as TGTGCCAGCAGTTATGGGACTGACAATTCACCCCTCCACTTT. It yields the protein CASSYGTDNSPLHF.

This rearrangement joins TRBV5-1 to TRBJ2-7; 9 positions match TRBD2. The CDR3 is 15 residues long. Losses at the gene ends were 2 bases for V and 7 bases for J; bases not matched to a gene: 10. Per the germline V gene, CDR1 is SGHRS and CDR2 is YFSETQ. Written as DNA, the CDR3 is TGCGCCAGCAGCTTCGCTAGCGGGGCCGGAGGGGAGCAGTACTTC. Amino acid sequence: CASSFASGAGGEQYF.

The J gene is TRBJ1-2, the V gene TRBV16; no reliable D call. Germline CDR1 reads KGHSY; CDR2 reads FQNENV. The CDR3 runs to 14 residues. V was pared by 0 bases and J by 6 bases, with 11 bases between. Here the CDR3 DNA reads TGTGCCAGCAGCCAATCGGTGCAGGCGCATGGCTACACCTTC. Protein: CASSQSVQAHGYTF.

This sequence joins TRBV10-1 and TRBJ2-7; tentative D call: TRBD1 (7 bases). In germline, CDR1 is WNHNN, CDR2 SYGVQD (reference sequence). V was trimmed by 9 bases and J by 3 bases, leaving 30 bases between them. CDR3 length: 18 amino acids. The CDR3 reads CARRGRGHSTKESYEQYF. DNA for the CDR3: TGCGCCAGGAGGGGGCGGGGACATTCCACGAAGGAAAGCTACGAGCAGTACTTC.